Shown below are 7 T cell receptor beta chains from a single sample sequenced in a study of cytomegalovirus exposure and HLA in healthy donors. The PCR made use of 60 Vbeta and 13 Jbeta primers. TCRdb keeps only in-frame clones here, not all; method: immunoSEQ multiplex PCR. The sample contains about 190,000 clones, around 79% of which appear only once. Sequenced material: PBMCs. The receptor set was obtained from a woman aged 45-60 years in good health and CMV-seronegative.

V is TRBV29-1 and J is TRBJ2-7; 8 positions agree with TRBD1. Germline CDR1 reads SQVTM; CDR2 reads ANQGSEA. This CDR3 is built from 13 residues. With 5 bases clipped from V and 3 bases from J, the junction kept 6 bases outside the gene matches. As DNA, the CDR3 is TGCAGCGTTCGGCCAGGGGGCAGCTACGAGCAGTACTTC. This encodes CSVRPGGSYEQYF.

This chain uses TRBV4-3 with TRBJ2-1; 8 nucleotides line up with TRBD1. V trimming: 1 base; J trimming: 0 bases; junction bases outside the gene matches: 5. Germline-derived CDR1 and CDR2 are LGHNA and YSLEER. The CDR3 is 17 residues long. CDR3 in amino acids: CASSQGTGISSYNEQFF. The CDR3 DNA sequence: TGCGCCAGCAGCCAAGGGACAGGGATAAGCTCCTACAATGAGCAGTTCTTC.

This clone was seen a single time. The chain combines TRBV25-1 with TRBJ1-1; 7 nucleotides match TRBD1. V was pared by 6 bases and J by 1 base, with 8 bases of the junction left unmatched. The CDR3 consists of 15 residues. The germline CDR1 and CDR2 sequences are MGHDK and SYGVNS. The DNA for the CDR3 is TGTGCCAGCAGCAAACCGGGACAGAGGAACACTGAAGCTTTCTTT. Its translation: CASSKPGQRNTEAFF.

The rearrangement links TRBV5-8 to TRBJ2-1; TRBD1 is a possible D gene (6 bases). The V gene lost 1 base and the J gene lost 10 bases, with 12 bases spanning the gap. Looked up from germline, CDR1 is SGHTS and CDR2 is YDEGEE. CDR3 length equals 13 residues. The CDR3 sequence: CASSLQGRDEQFF. The CDR3 coding sequence is TGTGCCAGCAGCTTGCAGGGGCGCGACGAGCAGTTCTTC.

The genes are TRBV19 and TRBJ1-2, with D possibly matching TRBD1 (5 bases). CDR3 length: 13 amino acids. CDR1 and CDR2 from the germline V gene are LNHDA and SQIVND (reference sequence). Between the trimmed V and J ends, which lost 9 bases and 0 bases, there was a span of 11 bases. The CDR3 sequence: CASLDNPNYGYTF. The CDR3 DNA follows: TGTGCCAGCCTGGACAATCCTAACTATGGCTACACCTTC. Supplemented by reference TRBV19 and TRBJ1-2, the full variable domain reads DGGITQSPKYLFRKEGQNVTLSCEQNLNHDAMYWYRQDPGQGLRLIYYSQIVNDFQKGDIAEGYSVSREKKESFPLTVTSAQKNPTAFYLCASLDNPNYGYTFGSGTRLTVV.

The chain links TRBV18 to TRBJ1-5, with D possibly being TRBD1 (6 bases). Germline CDR1 KGHSH, CDR2 LQKENI. The V gene lost 2 bases and the J gene lost 4 bases, with 12 bases spanning the gap. The CDR3 is 15 amino acids. For the CDR3, the DNA is TGTGCCAGCTCACCAGGGACAAACTTTAATCAGCCCCAGCATTTT. Encoded protein: CASSPGTNFNQPQHF. Full variable domain (rest looked up from reference TRBV18 and TRBJ1-5): NAGVMQNPRHLVRRRGQEARLRCSPMKGHSHVYWYRQLPEEGLKFMVYLQKENIIDESGMPKERFSAEFPKEGPSILRIQQVVRGDSAAYFCASSPGTNFNQPQHFGDGTRLSIL.

This sequence joins TRBV7-8 and TRBJ2-1; D perhaps matches TRBD2 (6 bases). The length of the CDR3 is 13 residues. The germline V gene encodes CDR1 SGHVS and CDR2 FQNEAQ. Trimming shortened V by 0 bases and J by 7 bases, and 7 bases separated the two germline ends. CDR3 nucleotides: TGTGCCAGCAGCTTAGCGGGGAGGAATGAGCAGTTCTTC. This gives the protein CASSLAGRNEQFF.